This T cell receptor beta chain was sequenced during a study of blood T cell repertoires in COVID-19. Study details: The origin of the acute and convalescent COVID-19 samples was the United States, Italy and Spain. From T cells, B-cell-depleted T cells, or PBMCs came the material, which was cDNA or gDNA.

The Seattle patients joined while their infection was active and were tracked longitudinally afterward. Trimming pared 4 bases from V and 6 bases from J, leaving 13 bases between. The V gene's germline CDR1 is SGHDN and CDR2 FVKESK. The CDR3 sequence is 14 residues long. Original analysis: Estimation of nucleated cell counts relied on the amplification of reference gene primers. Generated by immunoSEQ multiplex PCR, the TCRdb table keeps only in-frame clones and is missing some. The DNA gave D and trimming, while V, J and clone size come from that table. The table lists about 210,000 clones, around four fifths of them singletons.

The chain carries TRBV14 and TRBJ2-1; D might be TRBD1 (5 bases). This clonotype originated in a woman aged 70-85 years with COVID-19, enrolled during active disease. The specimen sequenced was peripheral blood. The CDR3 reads CASSPTQVSNEQFF. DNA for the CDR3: TGTGCCAGCAGCCCTACACAGGTTTCCAATGAGCAGTTCTTC.